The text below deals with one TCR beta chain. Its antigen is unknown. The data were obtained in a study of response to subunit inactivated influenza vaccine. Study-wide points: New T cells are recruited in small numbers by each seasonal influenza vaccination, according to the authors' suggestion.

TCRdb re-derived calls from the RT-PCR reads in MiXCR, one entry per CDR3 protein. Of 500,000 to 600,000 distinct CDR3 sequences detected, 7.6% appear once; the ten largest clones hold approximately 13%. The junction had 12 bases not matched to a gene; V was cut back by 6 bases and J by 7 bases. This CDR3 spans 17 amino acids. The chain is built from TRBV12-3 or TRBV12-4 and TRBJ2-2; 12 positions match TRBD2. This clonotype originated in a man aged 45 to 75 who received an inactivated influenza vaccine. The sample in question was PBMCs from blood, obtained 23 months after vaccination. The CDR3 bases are TGTGCCAGCAGCCCCACACTAGCGGGGGGCCGTGGCGGGGAGCTGTTTTTT. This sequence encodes CASSPTLAGGRGGELFF.